This note documents a single T cell receptor (beta chain) sequence. Its specificity is unknown. These data belong to a study of CXCR3-negative and CXCR3-positive naive CD8 T cells. At the level of the study: Every library held about 1.5 +/- 0.3 million TRB reads, and the total came to around 140 million. Study-wide points: The TRB CDR3s that CXCR3-positive naive cells carried were more hydrophobic than those of CXCR3-negative naive cells. Naive cells, whether CXCR3-negative or CXCR3-positive, had similar TRBV-TRBJ usage, while memory cells differed. Cryopreservation partially lowered CXCR3 expression, so most assays used fresh PBMCs. Each naive subset displayed comparably high diversity, whereas memory CD8+ cells displayed much lower diversity.

5' RACE with UMI labels generated the TRB cDNA libraries. TCRdb reworked the 5' RACE reads into one entry per CDR3 protein, no DNA. In all, the sample yields about 150,000 distinct CDR3 sequences. Germline V gene data show CDR1 as MRHNA and CDR2 as SNTAGT. There are 14 residues in the CDR3. The sequencing sample was made of naive CXCR3+ CD8+ T cells from blood. Subset indicated: CD45RO-CCR7+CD27+CD95- naive CD8+ T cells expressing CXCR3 (TNR3+). The rearrangement links TRBV6-4 to TRBJ1-5; TCRdb's D call of TRBD1 is untestable without DNA. The receptor comes from a human donor in good health. Some clones in this sample may be carry-over from other donors' samples. The CDR3 sequence is CASSDGGGNQPQHF.